The next 10 T cell receptor beta chains were all read from a single sample in a study of molecular identifiers for immune sequencing clone quantification. MiXCR, applied by TCRdb to the PCR reads, yields one record per CDR3 protein. The table lists tens of thousands of distinct CDR3 sequences, 15% to 20% of them singletons. The specimen sequenced was naive CD8+ T cells from blood, with Jurkat cell RNA spiked in. The subset: FACS-sorted CD8+CD4-CCR7+CD45RA+ naive T cells. Receptors were obtained from a human donor in good health. Some libraries in this study had Jurkat cell RNA spiked in.

At least ten counts were recorded for this clonotype. V usage is TRBV20-1 and J usage is TRBJ2-1; maybe TRBD2 (5 bases). Trimming left V 1 base short and J 9 bases short, with 16 bases between. Per germline, CDR1 DFQATT and CDR2 SNEGSKA (reference sequence). The CDR3 is 14 residues long. CDR3 loop: CSARVNLAGSEQFF. The CDR3 bases are TGCAGTGCTAGAGTAAATCTAGCTGGAAGTGAGCAGTTCTTC.

This clonotype has just a few counts. The V gene is TRBV9, the J gene TRBJ1-1; no reliable D call. Trimming stripped 4 bases from V and 6 bases from J, with 19 bases between. CDR3 length: 15 amino acids. Germline assignment: CDR1 SGDLS and CDR2 YYNGEE. The CDR3 region has the DNA TGTGCCAGCAGCCCAATAATAGACACATGGGCTGAAGCTTTCTTT. Translated: CASSPIIDTWAEAFF.

This clonotype was picked up many times. The rearrangement links TRBV27 to TRBJ2-4; possible D gene TRBD2, 5 bases. Trimming pared 6 bases from V and 0 bases from J, leaving 12 bases between. Looked up from germline, CDR1 is MNHEY and CDR2 is SMNVEV (reference sequence). This CDR3 is 15 amino acids long. Written as DNA, the CDR3 is TGTGCCAGCAGCCCCGGAGGAGTAGCCAAAAACATTCAGTACTTC. It specifies CASSPGGVAKNIQYF.

This clonotype was observed a few times. A much larger clone lies one base from this, so it may be a read error. This chain joins TRBV10-2 and TRBJ2-1; no definite D call. CDR1 is WSHSY and CDR2 is SAAADI in the germline V gene. This CDR3 spans 11 amino acids. Between the trimmed V and J ends, which lost 1 base and 9 bases, there was a span of 4 bases. This CDR3 reads CASSELSEQFF. DNA of the CDR3: TGCGCCAGCAGTGAGTTGAGTGAGCAGTTCTTC.

This clonotype was recorded many times. V is TRBV6-5 and J is TRBJ2-7; D remains unclear. The germline V and J ends were trimmed by 1 base and 2 bases, with 9 bases remaining between them. The V gene's germline CDR1 is MNHEY and CDR2 SVGAGI. There are 14 residues in the CDR3. CDR3 bases: TGTGCCAGCAGTTACTTGGAAAGGGCCTACGAGCAGTACTTC. It codes for CASSYLERAYEQYF.

This clonotype was counted at least ten times. The chain couples TRBV29-1 to TRBJ2-7, with D possibly being TRBD1 (6 bases). Germline-derived CDR1 and CDR2 are SQVTM and ANQGSEA. The CDR3 spans 12 residues. Trimming left V 6 bases short and J 2 bases short, with 11 bases between. The CDR3 DNA is TGCAGCGTAGGGGACACCACCTACGAGCAGTACTTC. Translated, it gives CSVGDTTYEQYF.

This clonotype was counted a few times. The germline gene is not matched at one end of the junction; a read error may be the cause. The J gene is TRBJ2-2, the V gene TRBV20-1, with TRBD2 matching over 13 bases. Germline V lookup: CDR1 DFQATT, CDR2 SNEGSKA (reference sequence). The CDR3 consists of 18 residues. The DNA for the CDR3 is TGCTGTGCATCGGACCGGACTAGCGGGAGTCTTGGCACCGGGGAGCTGTTTTTT. This sequence encodes CCASDRTSGSLGTGELFF.

This clonotype was found many times. The chain has TRBV30 and TRBJ1-1; D gene unclear. CDR3 size: 14 residues. CDR1 is GTSNPN, CDR2 SVGIG, per germline (reference sequence). V was shortened by 3 bases and J by 8 bases, with 19 bases between the two germline ends. The CDR3 protein is CAWRGPPTGSEAFF. The CDR3 nucleotides read TGTGCCTGGAGAGGCCCCCCTACGGGATCCGAAGCTTTCTTT.

About this clonotype itself: This clone may be a read error of a much larger clone one base away. The gene calls are TRBV27 and TRBJ2-5; a possible D gene is TRBD1 (5 bases). The CDR3 runs to 14 residues. Per germline, CDR1 MNHEY and CDR2 SMNVEV (reference sequence). CDR3 residues: CAGSLLGVEETQYF. The CDR3 region has the DNA TGTGCCGGCAGCCTTTTAGGGGTGGAAGAGACCCAGTACTTC.

This clonotype was found a few times. This sequence joins TRBV20-1 and TRBJ2-1; 8 bases match TRBD2. From germline, CDR1 is DFQATT and CDR2 SNEGSKA (reference sequence). The CDR3 has 15 amino acids. Trimming removed 0 bases from V and 4 bases from J; junction bases left unmatched: 5. CDR3 DNA: TGCAGTGCTAGAGATGGGGGACTAGATTACAATGAGCAGTTCTTC. This codes for CSARDGGLDYNEQFF.